A single sample gave rise to the 2 T cell receptor beta chains below, sequenced in a study of shared clonotypes between healthy human individuals. Some clones are missing from TCRdb's copy, which holds only in-frame ones; the method was immunoSEQ multiplex PCR. Among roughly 1,500,000 clones, less than 99% were seen once, and the ten largest hold about 0.34%. Source material: naive CD4+ T cells sorted from blood. Sample subset: CD45RA+ positively selected. The source is a man aged 30-40 years in good health.

The rearrangement uses TRBV5-4 and TRBJ2-7, with D uncertain. Germline CDR1 reads SGHNT; CDR2 reads YYREEE (reference sequence). V shed 1 base and J shed 1 base, with 12 bases lying between them. This CDR3 has 15 amino acids. Here the CDR3 DNA reads TGTGCCAGCAGCTTGCACGTCTTCGGGTCCTACGAGCAGTACTTC. Translated: CASSLHVFGSYEQYF. Combining the CDR3 with reference TRBV5-4 and TRBJ2-7 gives the whole variable domain ETGVTQSPTHLIKTRGQQVTLRCSSQSGHNTVSWYQQALGQGPQFIFQYYREEENGRGNFPPRFSGLQFPNYSSELNVNALELDDSALYLCASSLHVFGSYEQYFGPGTRLTVT.

V usage is TRBV7-2 and J usage is TRBJ2-2, with D perhaps TRBD1 or TRBD2 (5 bases each). CDR3 length: 16 residues. Germline CDR1 SGHTA, CDR2 FQGNSA. The V end lost 6 bases, the J end lost 9 bases, and 23 bases lay between the germline ends. CDR3 bases: TGTGCCAGCAGATTATGGGACCCTTTCTTGTCGAGGGAGCTGTTTTTT. This sequence encodes CASRLWDPFLSRELFF. Drawing the rest from reference TRBV7-2 and TRBJ2-2, the complete variable domain is GAGVSQSPSNKVTEKGKDVELRCDPISGHTALYWYRQSLGQGLEFLIYFQGNSAPDKSGLPSDRFSAERTGGSVSTLTIQRTQQEDSAVYLCASRLWDPFLSRELFFGEGSRLTVL.